Below, 27 T cell receptor beta chains from the same sample are listed, as sequenced in a study of blood T cell repertoires in COVID-19. Using immunoSEQ multiplex PCR, the repertoire was profiled, and TCRdb retains in-frame clones only, with some absent. Seen here are 50,000 or so clones, about nine tenths observed once, and the top ten hold under 8.5%. The sequencing sample was made of peripheral blood. Receptors were obtained from a man aged 50 to 59 with active COVID-19.

The V gene is TRBV19, the J gene TRBJ1-2; no clear D. V was pared by 3 bases and J by 4 bases, with 9 bases between. Germline values: CDR1 LNHDA, CDR2 SQIVND (reference sequence). The CDR3 extends over 13 amino acids. CDR3 loop: CASSIVNSYGYTF. The CDR3 DNA is TGTGCCAGTAGTATCGTTAATTCCTATGGCTACACCTTC.

The rearrangement links TRBV6-6 to TRBJ1-1, with D perhaps matching TRBD1 (6 bases). CDR3 size: 13 residues. Trimming stripped 0 bases from V and 8 bases from J, with 10 bases between. The germline V gene has CDR1 MNHNY and CDR2 SVGAGI (reference sequence). This CDR3 reads CASSYSGAAEAFF. In DNA form, the CDR3 reads TGTGCCAGCAGTTACTCGGGGGCGGCCGAAGCTTTCTTT.

V and J are TRBV7-9 and TRBJ1-1, with 7 bases fitting TRBD1. Unmatched junction bases numbered 13, after V lost 0 bases and J lost 6 bases. Germline CDR1 and CDR2: SEHNR and FQNEAQ (reference sequence). The CDR3 consists of 17 residues. The chain's CDR3 is CASSLAGGQRSRAEAFF. CDR3 bases: TGTGCCAGCAGCTTAGCGGGGGGACAGAGGTCGCGAGCTGAAGCTTTCTTT.

The J gene is TRBJ2-3, the V gene TRBV5-1, with 9 bases identical to TRBD1. The CDR3 loop spans 15 amino acids. CDR1 is SGHRS and CDR2 is YFSETQ in the germline V gene. V dropped 4 bases and J dropped 2; count of bases not matched to a gene: 5. DNA of the CDR3: TGCGCCAGCAGCGACGACAGGGGGGACACAGATACGCAGTATTTT. Amino acid sequence: CASSDDRGDTDTQYF.

V gene TRBV27 combines with J gene TRBJ1-2; 8 bases are a match to TRBD1. J was trimmed by 2 bases and V by 9 bases; bases with no gene match: 8. Per the germline V gene, CDR1 is MNHEY and CDR2 is SMNVEV (reference sequence). This CDR3 spans 14 amino acids. CDR3 protein: CASCPRTGNYGYTF. Written as DNA, the CDR3 is TGTGCCAGTTGTCCTCGGACAGGGAACTATGGCTACACCTTC.

This clone was observed a handful of times. The chain links TRBV6-1 to TRBJ1-5; 8 bases agree with TRBD1. CDR3 length: 13 amino acids. J lost 6 bases, V lost 2 bases, and 0 bases had no gene match. CDR1 and CDR2 from the germline V gene are MNHNS and SASEGT. The CDR3 region has the DNA TGTGCCAGCAGTGAACAGGGGGCTCAGCCCCAGCATTTT. This encodes CASSEQGAQPQHF.

This clone ranks as medium-sized. The genes are TRBV2 and TRBJ1-2; maybe TRBD1 (6 bases). Trimming pared 8 bases from V and 5 bases from J, leaving 18 bases between. CDR1 is SNHLY, CDR2 FYNNEI, per germline. This CDR3 spans 14 amino acids. The CDR3 region has the DNA TGTGCCAGCTGGACACGACAGGTGGGGTATGGCTACACCTTC. The encoded protein is CASWTRQVGYGYTF. The variable domain in full, with the rest retrieved from reference TRBV2 and TRBJ1-2, is EPEVTQTPSHQVTQMGQEVILRCVPISNHLYFYWYRQILGQKVEFLVSFYNNEISEKSEIFDDQFSVERPDGSNFTLKIRSTKLEDSAMYFCASWTRQVGYGYTFGSGTRLTVV.

V and J are TRBV2 and TRBJ1-2; 11 positions match TRBD1. With V trimmed by 7 bases and J by 6 bases, 7 bases remained unmatched. The germline V gene has CDR1 SNHLY and CDR2 FYNNEI. This CDR3 region has 14 residues. The DNA for the CDR3 is TGTGCCAGCACCGAGGACAGGGGGCTTAATGGCTACACCTTC. Amino acids: CASTEDRGLNGYTF.

The chain employs TRBV30 and TRBJ2-3; no clear D. Trimming left V 2 bases short and J 4 bases short, with 10 bases between. Germline values: CDR1 GTSNPN, CDR2 SVGIG (reference sequence). This CDR3 region has 13 residues. This CDR3 reads CAWSHSASDTQYF. In DNA, the CDR3 is TGTGCCTGGAGTCACTCCGCCTCAGATACGCAGTATTTT.

The V gene is TRBV19, the J gene TRBJ2-6, with D unresolved. The CDR3 spans 14 residues. Germline-derived CDR1 and CDR2 are LNHDA and SQIVND (reference sequence). Between the trimmed V and J ends, which lost 4 bases and 5 bases, there was a span of 9 bases. CDR3 region: CASSSSARANVLTF. CDR3 coding DNA: TGTGCCAGTAGTAGCAGCGCCCGGGCCAACGTCCTGACTTTC.

J is TRBJ1-3 and V is TRBV10-3, with D maybe TRBD1 (6 bases). V shed 6 bases and J shed 1 base, with 10 bases lying between them. Germline CDR1 and CDR2: ENHRY and SYGVKD. This CDR3 is built from 14 residues. This CDR3 reads CAIRGGGSGNTIYF. For the CDR3, the DNA is TGTGCCATCAGGGGAGGGGGATCTGGAAACACCATATATTTT.

This clone appeared a single time. The chain employs TRBV30 and TRBJ2-1; a possible D gene is TRBD2 (5 bases). V was shortened by 0 bases and J by 6 bases, with 12 bases between the two germline ends. The CDR3 has 14 amino acids. Germline assignment: CDR1 GTSNPN and CDR2 SVGIG (reference sequence). The CDR3 DNA is TGTGCCTGGAGTGTTCCTAGTCGGGGCAATGAGCAGTTCTTC. It translates to CAWSVPSRGNEQFF.

V is TRBV2 and J is TRBJ2-1, with 13 nucleotides matching TRBD2. The junction had 4 bases not matched to a gene; V was cut back by 2 bases and J by 0 bases. This CDR3 contains 18 residues. The germline CDR1 and CDR2 sequences are SNHLY and FYNNEI. The CDR3 region is CASSEPLAGGSSYNEQFF. CDR3 sequence (DNA): TGTGCCAGCAGTGAACCACTAGCGGGGGGGAGCTCCTACAATGAGCAGTTCTTC.

The V and J genes are TRBV30 and TRBJ2-7; weak D call: TRBD2 (6 bases). Germline CDR1 reads GTSNPN; CDR2 reads SVGIG (reference sequence). The CDR3 has 14 amino acids. Trimming pared 0 bases from V and 4 bases from J, leaving 13 bases between. CDR3 protein: CAWSVRRDSYEQYF. The CDR3 bases are TGTGCCTGGAGTGTCAGGAGGGATTCTTACGAGCAGTACTTC. Variable domain in full (rest from reference TRBV30 and TRBJ2-7): SQTIHQWPATLVQPVGSPLSLECTVEGTSNPNLYWYRQAAGRGLQLLFYSVGIGQISSEVPQNLSASRPQDRQFILSSKKLLLSDSGFYLCAWSVRRDSYEQYFGPGTRLTVT.

The chain recombines TRBV6-5 with TRBJ1-2; no clear D gene. Trimming left V 7 bases short and J 4 bases short, with 13 bases between. Germline CDR1 and CDR2: MNHEY and SVGAGI. The CDR3 consists of 13 residues. The CDR3 loop is CASKVGGFYGYTF. CDR3 nucleotides: TGTGCCAGCAAAGTAGGAGGGTTCTATGGCTACACCTTC.

A few counts support this clone. The chain couples TRBV30 to TRBJ2-7, with D possibly matching TRBD1 (6 bases). CDR1 is GTSNPN and CDR2 is SVGIG in the germline V gene (reference sequence). The CDR3 contains 13 residues. The V and J ends lost 1 base and 3 bases respectively, with 10 bases between them. This CDR3 is CAWSGGTLYEQYF. CDR3 coding DNA: TGTGCCTGGAGTGGGGGGACACTCTACGAGCAGTACTTC.

The chain has TRBV3-1 (or the pseudogene TRBV3-2) and TRBJ2-7; 11 bases match TRBD2. The CDR3 loop spans 15 amino acids. Trimming at V came to 1 base and at J to 4 bases, leaving 3 bases not matched to a gene. Per the germline V gene, CDR1 is LGHDT and CDR2 is YNNKEL (reference sequence). CDR3 coding DNA: TGTGCCAGCAGCCAAGCCGGGACTAGCGGTTACGAGCAGTACTTC. This translates into CASSQAGTSGYEQYF.

The sample holds one count of this clone. The V and J genes are TRBV27 and TRBJ1-3; tentatively, D is TRBD1 (5 bases). The CDR3 is 15 amino acids. V lost 5 bases to trimming and J lost 4 bases, with 15 bases between them. CDR1 is MNHEY, CDR2 SMNVEV, per germline (reference sequence). The chain's CDR3 is CASSPGGTMGNTIYF. The DNA for the CDR3 is TGTGCCAGCAGTCCGGGGGGTACCATGGGAAACACCATATATTTT.

V and J are TRBV5-1 and TRBJ1-1; the D gene is possibly TRBD1 (6 bases). Germline CDR1 SGHRS, CDR2 YFSETQ. The CDR3 length is 13 residues. Trimming left V 6 bases short and J 7 bases short, with 16 bases between. DNA for the CDR3: TGCGCCAGCAAATACAGGGTCGAAATTGAAGCTTTCTTT. Its translation is CASKYRVEIEAFF.

This sequence joins TRBV7-9 and TRBJ1-1; 7 bases map to TRBD1. The germline V gene has CDR1 SEHNR and CDR2 FQNEAQ (reference sequence). The length of the CDR3 is 12 residues. J gave up 4 bases and V 7 bases, and 3 bases lay outside the gene matches. The CDR3 DNA sequence: TGTGCCAGCATCCAGGGGGGCACTGAAGCTTTCTTT. Translation: CASIQGGTEAFF.

The chain recombines TRBV12-3 or TRBV12-4 with TRBJ2-1, with a possible D match to TRBD2 (5 bases). The V and J ends lost 3 bases and 15 bases respectively, with 18 bases between them. CDR3 length: 13 residues. The DNA of the CDR3 is TGTGCCAGCAGTTTTGGTCGGGCGGGTACTCGGTTCTTC. It translates to CASSFGRAGTRFF.

The CDR3 loop reads CASSHRLNEPNTEAFF. DNA for the CDR3: TGTGCCAGCAGCCACCGACTCAATGAGCCGAACACTGAAGCTTTCTTT. The chain is built from TRBV11-2 and TRBJ1-1; D gene uncertain. The CDR3 contains 16 residues. The V and J ends lost 5 bases and 1 base respectively, with 17 bases between them. The V gene's germline CDR1 is SGHAT and CDR2 FQNNGV.

The chain recombines TRBV7-9 with TRBJ1-5; D uncertain. The CDR3 consists of 12 residues. Looked up from germline, CDR1 is SEHNR and CDR2 is FQNEAQ (reference sequence). Between the trimmed V and J ends, which lost 1 base and 9 bases, there was a span of 7 bases. This chain's CDR3 is CASSLGAMPQHF. CDR3 in DNA: TGTGCCAGCAGCTTAGGGGCAATGCCCCAGCATTTT.

The gene calls are TRBV30 and TRBJ2-5, with D possibly being TRBD1 (7 bases). The CDR3 is 13 residues long. V was shortened by 5 bases and J by 5 bases, with 15 bases between the two germline ends. The germline V gene has CDR1 GTSNPN and CDR2 SVGIG (reference sequence). DNA for the CDR3: TGTGCCTGGGGGGGAGGCAGGGGGGAGACCCAGTACTTC. It is translated as CAWGGGRGETQYF.

The gene calls are TRBV20-1 and TRBJ2-5; D is uncertain. This CDR3 region has 11 residues. Trimming pared 6 bases from V and 7 bases from J, leaving 12 bases between. CDR1 DFQATT and CDR2 SNEGSKA come from the germline V gene (reference sequence). The CDR3 coding sequence is TGCAGTGCGCCCCAACTAAGGACCCAGTACTTC. This translates into CSAPQLRTQYF.

The rearrangement links TRBV7-9 to TRBJ1-1, with TRBD1 matching over 7 bases. The junction had 4 bases not matched to a gene; V was cut back by 3 bases and J by 6 bases. This CDR3 has 13 amino acids. Germline V gene sequence: CDR1 SEHNR, CDR2 FQNEAQ (reference sequence). CDR3 in DNA: TGTGCCAGCAGCTTGAGGGGGCCGGCTGAAGCTTTCTTT. This translates into CASSLRGPAEAFF.

J is TRBJ2-1 and V is TRBV6-2 or TRBV6-3, with 7 bases aligning to TRBD2. Germline V gene sequence: CDR1 MNHEY, CDR2 SVGEGT. The length of the CDR3 is 16 residues. Unmatched junction bases numbered 10, after V lost 2 bases and J lost 6 bases. The CDR3 nucleotides read TGTGCCAGCAGTTACAACCCAGCGGGGTTCTCCAATGAGCAGTTCTTC. Amino acid sequence: CASSYNPAGFSNEQFF.